This T cell receptor (beta chain) came from a study of metastatic and nonmetastatic thyroid tumors. Study information: Samples came from malignant and benign thyroid patients, and repertoires were compared across blood and tumor or nodule tissue.

Patients underwent thyroid surgery, and none had received any treatment before it. The CDR3 totals 14 residues. J was trimmed by 6 bases and V by 1 base; bases with no gene match: 6. CDR1 and CDR2 from the germline V gene are SGHTS and YDEGEE. TCRdb reanalyzed the PCR reads with MiXCR. The data contain roughly 6,100 clones, approximately 18% of them seen just once; the ten biggest clones take up 6% to 7.5%. This sequence originates from a female donor with papillary thyroid cancer or a benign thyroid nodule (not recorded which). Some clones in this sample may be carry-over from other donors' samples. The rearrangement links TRBV5-8 to TRBJ2-7, with 8 bases aligning to TRBD1. The sample was adjacent normal tissue. The chain's CDR3 is CASSLSGGACEQYF. DNA of the CDR3: TGTGCCAGCAGCTTGTCAGGGGGCGCGTGCGAGCAGTACTTC.